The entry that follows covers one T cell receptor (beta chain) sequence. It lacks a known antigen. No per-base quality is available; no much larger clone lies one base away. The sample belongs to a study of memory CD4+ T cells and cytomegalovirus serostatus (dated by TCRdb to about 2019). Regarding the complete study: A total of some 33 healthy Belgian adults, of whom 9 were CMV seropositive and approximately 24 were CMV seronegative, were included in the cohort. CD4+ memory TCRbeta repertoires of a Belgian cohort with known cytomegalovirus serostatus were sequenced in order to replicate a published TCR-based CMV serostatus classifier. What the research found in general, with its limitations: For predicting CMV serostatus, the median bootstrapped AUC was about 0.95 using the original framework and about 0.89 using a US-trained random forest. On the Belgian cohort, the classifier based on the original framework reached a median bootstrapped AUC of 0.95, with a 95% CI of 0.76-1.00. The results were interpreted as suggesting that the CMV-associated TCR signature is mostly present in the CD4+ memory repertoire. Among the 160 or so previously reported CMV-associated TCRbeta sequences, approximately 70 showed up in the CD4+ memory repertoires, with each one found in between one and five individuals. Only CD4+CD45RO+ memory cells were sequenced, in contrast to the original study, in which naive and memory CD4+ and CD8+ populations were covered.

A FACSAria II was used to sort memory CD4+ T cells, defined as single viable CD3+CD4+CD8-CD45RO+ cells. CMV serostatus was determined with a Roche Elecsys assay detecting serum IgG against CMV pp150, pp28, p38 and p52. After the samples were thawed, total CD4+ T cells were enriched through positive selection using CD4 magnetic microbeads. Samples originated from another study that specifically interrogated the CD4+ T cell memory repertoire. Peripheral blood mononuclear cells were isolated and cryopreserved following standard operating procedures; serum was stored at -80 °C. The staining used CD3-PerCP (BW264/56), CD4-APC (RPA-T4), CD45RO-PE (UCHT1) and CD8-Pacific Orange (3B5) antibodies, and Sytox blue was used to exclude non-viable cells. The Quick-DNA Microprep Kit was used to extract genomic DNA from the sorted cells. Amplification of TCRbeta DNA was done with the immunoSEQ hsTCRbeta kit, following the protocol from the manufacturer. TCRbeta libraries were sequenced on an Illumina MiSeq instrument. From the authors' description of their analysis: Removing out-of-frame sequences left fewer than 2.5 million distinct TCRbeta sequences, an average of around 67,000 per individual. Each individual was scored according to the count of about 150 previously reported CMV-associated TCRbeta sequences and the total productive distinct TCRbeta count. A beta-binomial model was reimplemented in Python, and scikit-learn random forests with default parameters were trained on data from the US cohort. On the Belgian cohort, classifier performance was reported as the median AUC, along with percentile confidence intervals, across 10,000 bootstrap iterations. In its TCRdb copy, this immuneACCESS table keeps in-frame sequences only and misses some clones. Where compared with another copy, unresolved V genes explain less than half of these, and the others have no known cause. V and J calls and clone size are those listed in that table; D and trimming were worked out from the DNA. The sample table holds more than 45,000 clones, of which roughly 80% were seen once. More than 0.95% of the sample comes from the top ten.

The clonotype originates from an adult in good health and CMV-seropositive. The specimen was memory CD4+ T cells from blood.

The CDR3 region reads CASRAGTGDTEAFF. The nucleotides read TGTGCCAGCAGGGCCGGCACAGGGGACACTGAAGCTTTCTTT. The chain employs TRBV2 and TRBJ1-1; the central 7 bases match TRBD1. Per the germline V gene, SNHLY is the CDR1 and FYNNEI is the CDR2. The V end gives up 6 bases and the J end 3 bases, leaving 7 bases in the junction not matched to a gene. Inclusive of the bounding cysteine and phenylalanine, the CDR3 is 14 residues long. Only the CDR3 DNA is retained, 42 bases long and in frame from the first base. The full variable domain, with segments outside the CDR3 supplied by the reference TRBV2 and TRBJ1-1 proteins, appears as EPEVTQTPSHQVTQMGQEVILRCVPISNHLYFYWYRQILGQKVEFLVSFYNNEISEKSEIFDDQFSVERPDGSNFTLKIRSTKLEDSAMYFCASRAGTGDTEAFFGQGTRLTVV.